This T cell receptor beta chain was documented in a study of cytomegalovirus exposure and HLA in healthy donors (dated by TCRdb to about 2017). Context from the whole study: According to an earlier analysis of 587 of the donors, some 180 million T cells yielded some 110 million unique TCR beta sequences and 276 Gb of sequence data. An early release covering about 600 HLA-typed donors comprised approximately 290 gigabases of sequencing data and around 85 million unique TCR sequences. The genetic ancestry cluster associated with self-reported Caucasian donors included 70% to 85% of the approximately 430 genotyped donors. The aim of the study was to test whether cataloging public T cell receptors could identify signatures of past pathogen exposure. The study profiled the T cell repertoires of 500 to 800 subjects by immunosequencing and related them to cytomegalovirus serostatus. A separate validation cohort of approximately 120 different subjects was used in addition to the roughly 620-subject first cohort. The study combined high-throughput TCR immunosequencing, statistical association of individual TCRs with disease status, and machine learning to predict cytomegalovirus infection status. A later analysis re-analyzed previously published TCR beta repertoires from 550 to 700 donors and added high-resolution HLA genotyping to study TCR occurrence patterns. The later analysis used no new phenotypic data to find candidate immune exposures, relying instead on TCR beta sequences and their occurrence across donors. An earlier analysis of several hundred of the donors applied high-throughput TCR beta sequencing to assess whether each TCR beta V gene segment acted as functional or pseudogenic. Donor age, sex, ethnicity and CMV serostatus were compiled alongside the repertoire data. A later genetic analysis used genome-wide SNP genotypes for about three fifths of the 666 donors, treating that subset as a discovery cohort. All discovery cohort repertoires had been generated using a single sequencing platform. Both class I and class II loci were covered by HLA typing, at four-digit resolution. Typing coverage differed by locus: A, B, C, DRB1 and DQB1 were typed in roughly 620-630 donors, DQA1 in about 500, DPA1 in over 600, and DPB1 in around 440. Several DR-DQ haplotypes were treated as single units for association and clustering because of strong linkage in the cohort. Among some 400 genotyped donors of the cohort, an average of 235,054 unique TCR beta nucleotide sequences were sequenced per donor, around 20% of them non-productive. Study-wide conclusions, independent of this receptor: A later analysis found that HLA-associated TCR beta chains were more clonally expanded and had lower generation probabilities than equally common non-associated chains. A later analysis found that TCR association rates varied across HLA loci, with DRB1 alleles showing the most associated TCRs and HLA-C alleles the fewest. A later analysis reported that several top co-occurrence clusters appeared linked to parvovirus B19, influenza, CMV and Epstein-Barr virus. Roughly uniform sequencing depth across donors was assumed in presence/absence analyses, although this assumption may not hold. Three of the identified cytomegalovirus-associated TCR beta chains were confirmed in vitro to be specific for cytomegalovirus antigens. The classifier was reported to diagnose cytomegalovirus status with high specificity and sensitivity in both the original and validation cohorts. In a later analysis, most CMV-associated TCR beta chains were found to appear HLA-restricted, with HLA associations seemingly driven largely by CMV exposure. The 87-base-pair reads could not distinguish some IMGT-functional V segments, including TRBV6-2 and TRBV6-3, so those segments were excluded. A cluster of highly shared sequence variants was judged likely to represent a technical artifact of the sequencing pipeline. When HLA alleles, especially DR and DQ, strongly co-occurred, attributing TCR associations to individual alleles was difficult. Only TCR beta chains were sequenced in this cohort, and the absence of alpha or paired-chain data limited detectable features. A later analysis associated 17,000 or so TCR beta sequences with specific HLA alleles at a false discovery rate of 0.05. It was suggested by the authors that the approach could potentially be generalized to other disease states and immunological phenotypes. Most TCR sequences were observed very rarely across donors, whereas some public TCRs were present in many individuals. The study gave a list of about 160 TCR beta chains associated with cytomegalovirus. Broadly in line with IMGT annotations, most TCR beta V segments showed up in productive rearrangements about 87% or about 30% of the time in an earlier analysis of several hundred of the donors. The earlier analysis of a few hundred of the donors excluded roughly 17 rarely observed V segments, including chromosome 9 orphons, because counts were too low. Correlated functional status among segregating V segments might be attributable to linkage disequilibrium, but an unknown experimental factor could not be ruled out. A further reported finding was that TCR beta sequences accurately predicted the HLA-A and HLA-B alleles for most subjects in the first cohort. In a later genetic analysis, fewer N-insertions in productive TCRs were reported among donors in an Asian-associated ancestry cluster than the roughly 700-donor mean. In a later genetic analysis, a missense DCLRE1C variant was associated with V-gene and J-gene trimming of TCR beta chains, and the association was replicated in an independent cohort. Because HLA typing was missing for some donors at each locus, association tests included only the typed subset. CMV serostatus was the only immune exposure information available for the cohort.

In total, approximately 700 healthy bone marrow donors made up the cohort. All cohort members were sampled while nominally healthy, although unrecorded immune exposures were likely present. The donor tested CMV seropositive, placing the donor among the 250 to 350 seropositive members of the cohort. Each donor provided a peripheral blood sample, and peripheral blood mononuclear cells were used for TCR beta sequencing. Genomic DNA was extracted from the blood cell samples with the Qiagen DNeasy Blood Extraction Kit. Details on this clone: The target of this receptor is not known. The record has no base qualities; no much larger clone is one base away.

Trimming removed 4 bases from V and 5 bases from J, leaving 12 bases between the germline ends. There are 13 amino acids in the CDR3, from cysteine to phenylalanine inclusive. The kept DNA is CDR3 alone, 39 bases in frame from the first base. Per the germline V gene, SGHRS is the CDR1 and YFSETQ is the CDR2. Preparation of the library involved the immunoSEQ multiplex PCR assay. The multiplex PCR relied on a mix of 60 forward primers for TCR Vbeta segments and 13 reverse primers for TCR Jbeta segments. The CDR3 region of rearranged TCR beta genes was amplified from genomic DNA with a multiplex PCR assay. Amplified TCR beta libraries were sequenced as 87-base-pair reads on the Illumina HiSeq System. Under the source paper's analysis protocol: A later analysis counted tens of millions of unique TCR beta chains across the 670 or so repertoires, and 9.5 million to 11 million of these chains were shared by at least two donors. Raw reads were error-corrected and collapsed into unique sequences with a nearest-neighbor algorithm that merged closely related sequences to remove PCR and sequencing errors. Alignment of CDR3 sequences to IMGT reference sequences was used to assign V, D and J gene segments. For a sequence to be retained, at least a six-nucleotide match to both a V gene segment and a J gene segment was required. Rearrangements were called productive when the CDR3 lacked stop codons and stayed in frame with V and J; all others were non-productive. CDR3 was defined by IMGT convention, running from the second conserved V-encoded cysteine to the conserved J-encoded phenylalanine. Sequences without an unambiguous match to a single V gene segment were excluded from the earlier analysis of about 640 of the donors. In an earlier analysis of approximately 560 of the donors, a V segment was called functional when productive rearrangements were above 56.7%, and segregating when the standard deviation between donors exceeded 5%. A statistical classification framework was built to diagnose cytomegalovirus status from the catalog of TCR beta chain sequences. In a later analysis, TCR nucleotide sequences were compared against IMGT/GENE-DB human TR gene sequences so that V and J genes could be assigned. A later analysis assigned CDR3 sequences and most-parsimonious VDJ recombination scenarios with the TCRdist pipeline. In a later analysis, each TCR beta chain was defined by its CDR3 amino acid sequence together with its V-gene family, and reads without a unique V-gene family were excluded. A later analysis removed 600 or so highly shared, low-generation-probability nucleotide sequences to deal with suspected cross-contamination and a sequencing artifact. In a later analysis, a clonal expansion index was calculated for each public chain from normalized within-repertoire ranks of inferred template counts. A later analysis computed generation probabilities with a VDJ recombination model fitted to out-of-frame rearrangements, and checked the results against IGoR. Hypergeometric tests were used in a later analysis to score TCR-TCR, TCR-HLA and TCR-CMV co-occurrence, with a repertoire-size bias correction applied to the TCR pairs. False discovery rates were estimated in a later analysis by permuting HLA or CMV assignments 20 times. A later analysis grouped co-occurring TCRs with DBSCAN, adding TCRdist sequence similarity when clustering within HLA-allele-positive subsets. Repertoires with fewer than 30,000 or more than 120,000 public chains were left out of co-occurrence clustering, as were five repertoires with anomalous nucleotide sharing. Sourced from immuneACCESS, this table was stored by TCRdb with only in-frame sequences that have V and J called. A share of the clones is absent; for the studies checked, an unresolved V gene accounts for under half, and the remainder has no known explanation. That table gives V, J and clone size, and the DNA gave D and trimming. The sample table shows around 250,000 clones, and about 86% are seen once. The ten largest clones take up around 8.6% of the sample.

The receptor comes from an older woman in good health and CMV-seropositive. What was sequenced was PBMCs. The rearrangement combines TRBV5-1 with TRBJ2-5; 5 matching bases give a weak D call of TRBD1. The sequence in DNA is TGCGCCAGCAGCCAGACAGATCGGGAGACCCAGTACTTC. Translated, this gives CASSQTDRETQYF.